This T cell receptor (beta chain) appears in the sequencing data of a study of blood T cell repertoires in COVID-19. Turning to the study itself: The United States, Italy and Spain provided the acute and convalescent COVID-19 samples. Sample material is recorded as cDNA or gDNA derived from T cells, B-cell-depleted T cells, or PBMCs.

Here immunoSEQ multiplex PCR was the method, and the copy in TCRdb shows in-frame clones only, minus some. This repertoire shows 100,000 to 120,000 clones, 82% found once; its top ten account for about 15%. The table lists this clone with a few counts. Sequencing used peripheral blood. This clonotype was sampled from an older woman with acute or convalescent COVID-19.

CDR3 loop: CAISEQQGQPGFF. Written as DNA, the CDR3 is TGTGCCATCAGTGAGCAACAGGGACAGCCGGGGTTCTTC. The rearrangement joins TRBV10-3 to TRBJ2-1, with 7 bases lining up with TRBD1. Germline values: CDR1 ENHRY, CDR2 SYGVKD. The CDR3 consists of 13 residues. V was clipped by 2 bases and J by 15 bases; unmatched bases: 10.